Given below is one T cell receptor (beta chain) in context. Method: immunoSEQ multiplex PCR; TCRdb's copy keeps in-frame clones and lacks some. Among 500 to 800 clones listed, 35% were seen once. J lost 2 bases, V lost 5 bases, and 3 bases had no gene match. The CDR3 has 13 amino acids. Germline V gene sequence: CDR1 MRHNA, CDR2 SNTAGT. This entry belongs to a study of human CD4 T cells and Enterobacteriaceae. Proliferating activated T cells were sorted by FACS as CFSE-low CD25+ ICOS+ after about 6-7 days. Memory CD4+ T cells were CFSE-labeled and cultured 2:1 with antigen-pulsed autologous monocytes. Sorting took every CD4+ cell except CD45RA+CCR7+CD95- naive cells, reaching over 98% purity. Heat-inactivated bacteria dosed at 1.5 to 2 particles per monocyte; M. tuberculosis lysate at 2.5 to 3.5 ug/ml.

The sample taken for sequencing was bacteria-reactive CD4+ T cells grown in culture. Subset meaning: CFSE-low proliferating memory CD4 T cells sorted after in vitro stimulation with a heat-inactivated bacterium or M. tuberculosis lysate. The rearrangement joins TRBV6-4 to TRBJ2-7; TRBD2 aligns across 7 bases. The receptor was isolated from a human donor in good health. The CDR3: CASSLREAYEQYF. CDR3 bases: TGTGCCAGCAGTTTACGGGAGGCCTACGAGCAGTACTTC.